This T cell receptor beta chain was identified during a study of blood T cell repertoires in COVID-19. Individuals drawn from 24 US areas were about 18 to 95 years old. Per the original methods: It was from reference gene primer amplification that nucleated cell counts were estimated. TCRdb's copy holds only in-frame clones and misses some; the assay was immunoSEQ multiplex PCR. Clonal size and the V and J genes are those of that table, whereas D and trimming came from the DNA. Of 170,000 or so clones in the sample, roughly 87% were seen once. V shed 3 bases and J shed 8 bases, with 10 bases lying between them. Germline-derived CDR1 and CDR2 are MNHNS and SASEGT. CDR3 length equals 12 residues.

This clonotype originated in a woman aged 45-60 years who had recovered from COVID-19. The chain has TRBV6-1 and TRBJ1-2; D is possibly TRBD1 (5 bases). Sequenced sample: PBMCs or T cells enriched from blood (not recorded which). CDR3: CASSDRARGYTF. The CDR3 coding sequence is TGTGCCAGCAGTGACAGGGCTAGGGGCTACACCTTC.